A selection of T cell receptor beta chains follows, all from one sample in a study of vaccination effects on CD4 cells after COVID-19. Their antigens remain unidentified. Profiled with immunoSEQ multiplex PCR; TCRdb holds only in-frame clones, not every one. The table records 24,000 or so clones, 69% of them present only once. Specimen: CD4+ T cells from PBMCs cultured with SARS-CoV-2 spike peptides, collected before COVID-19 vaccination. These receptors all stem from a human donor who had a prior SARS-CoV-2 infection. CDR3s include the opening cysteine and the closing phenylalanine or tryptophan. D genes are given only for firm matches. The size of a clone is reported for some rows only, either as once, few or many, or as a class for expanded clones.

d_call: TRBD1
v_call: TRBV4-2
j_call: TRBJ1-2
clone_size: few
cdr3_nt: TGTGCCAGCAGCCAAGCGACCGGGACAGCATTTTATGGCTACACCTTC
cdr3_aa: CASSQATGTAFYGYTF

d_call: NA
v_call: TRBV7-2
j_call: TRBJ2-5
clone_size: NA
cdr3_nt: TGTGCCAGCAGCTTAGAGGGGGGCGGCGAGACCCAGTACTTC
cdr3_aa: CASSLEGGGETQYF

d_call: NA
v_call: TRBV10-3
j_call: TRBJ2-5
clone_size: once
cdr3_nt: TGTGCCACTAACAAGGGGCTGGGGGACCGCGAGACCCAGTACTTC
cdr3_aa: CATNKGLGDRETQYF

d_call: NA
v_call: TRBV6-5
j_call: TRBJ1-6
clone_size: NA
cdr3_nt: TGTGCCAGCAGCGCACCGGGGCTTAATTCACCCCTCCACTTT
cdr3_aa: CASSAPGLNSPLHF

d_call: NA
v_call: TRBV5-1
j_call: TRBJ2-7
clone_size: NA
cdr3_nt: TGCGCCAGCAGGGGACAAGGGGCCTACGAGCAGTACTTC
cdr3_aa: CASRGQGAYEQYF

d_call: TRBD1
v_call: TRBV27
j_call: TRBJ2-7
clone_size: once
cdr3_nt: TGTGCCAGCAGTTTAGAGGGGGCGGGTGAGAGCGAGCAGTACTTC
cdr3_aa: CASSLEGAGESEQYF

d_call: NA
v_call: TRBV6-6
j_call: TRBJ1-1
clone_size: NA
cdr3_nt: TGTGCCAGCAGTTACTCTTTGGAGGGGACTGAAGCTTTCTTT
cdr3_aa: CASSYSLEGTEAFF

d_call: NA
v_call: TRBV18
j_call: TRBJ2-3
clone_size: NA
cdr3_nt: TGTGCCAGCTCACCCACAGGGTTCCCAGATACGCAGTATTTT
cdr3_aa: CASSPTGFPDTQYF

d_call: TRBD2
v_call: TRBV24-1
j_call: TRBJ2-1
clone_size: NA
cdr3_nt: TGTGCCACCAGTGATTCTTCGGGGACTAGCGCAACCACTAACTACAATGAGCAGTTCTTC
cdr3_aa: CATSDSSGTSATTNYNEQFF

d_call: NA
v_call: TRBV12-3/TRBV12-4
j_call: TRBJ1-6
clone_size: NA
cdr3_nt: TGTGCCAGCAGTTTCAGGGGTTCACCCCTCCACTTT
cdr3_aa: CASSFRGSPLHF

d_call: NA
v_call: TRBV2
j_call: TRBJ1-2
clone_size: NA
cdr3_nt: TGTGCCCTGAACAGGATTTCCCGATATGGCTACACCTTC
cdr3_aa: CALNRISRYGYTF

d_call: TRBD2
v_call: TRBV5-6
j_call: TRBJ2-5
clone_size: NA
cdr3_nt: TGTGCCAGCAGCTTGGGGCGGGAGGGACAAGAGACCCAGTACTTC
cdr3_aa: CASSLGREGQETQYF

d_call: NA
v_call: TRBV5-8
j_call: TRBJ1-6
clone_size: few
cdr3_nt: TGTGCCAGCAGCTTGGGGTCAGCTAACAATTCACCCCTCCACTTT
cdr3_aa: CASSLGSANNSPLHF

d_call: TRBD1
v_call: TRBV5-1
j_call: TRBJ2-5
clone_size: NA
cdr3_nt: TGCGCCAGCAGCTCCGGGACAGGGTACCCTCAAGAGACCCAGTACTTC
cdr3_aa: CASSSGTGYPQETQYF

d_call: TRBD2
v_call: TRBV12-3/TRBV12-4
j_call: TRBJ2-7
clone_size: NA
cdr3_nt: TGTGCCAGCAGCCGACTAGCGGGCTACGAGCAGTACTTC
cdr3_aa: CASSRLAGYEQYF

d_call: TRBD2
v_call: TRBV9
j_call: TRBJ2-3
clone_size: NA
cdr3_nt: TGTGCCAGCAGCGAATATAGCGGGAGGAGCACAGATACGCAGTATTTT
cdr3_aa: CASSEYSGRSTDTQYF

d_call: NA
v_call: TRBV27
j_call: TRBJ2-4
clone_size: NA
cdr3_nt: TGTGCCAGCAGCCCAACGACTCGTGGCAAAAACATTCAGTACTTC
cdr3_aa: CASSPTTRGKNIQYF

d_call: NA
v_call: TRBV4-2
j_call: TRBJ2-7
clone_size: NA
cdr3_nt: TGTGCCAGCAGCCTCACCCGCGACAGTGACTACGAGCAGTACTTC
cdr3_aa: CASSLTRDSDYEQYF

d_call: NA
v_call: TRBV19
j_call: TRBJ1-5
clone_size: NA
cdr3_nt: TGTGCCAGTAGGCAGGGTTCCTCCGTCGGCCAGCCCCAGCATTTT
cdr3_aa: CASRQGSSVGQPQHF

d_call: NA
v_call: TRBV7-9
j_call: TRBJ2-1
clone_size: NA
cdr3_nt: TGTGCCAGCAGCCAGAGGATCGGCCAACGGTACAATGAGCAGTTCTTC
cdr3_aa: CASSQRIGQRYNEQFF

d_call: NA
v_call: TRBV20-1
j_call: TRBJ2-7
clone_size: NA
cdr3_nt: TGCAGTGCTAGTGGGGCCGTGACAGAGGACTACGAGCAGTACTTC
cdr3_aa: CSASGAVTEDYEQYF

d_call: NA
v_call: TRBV5-1
j_call: TRBJ2-5
clone_size: NA
cdr3_nt: TGCGCCAGCAGCTTGGGGGGGAACAACGGGGAGACCCAGTACTTC
cdr3_aa: CASSLGGNNGETQYF

d_call: TRBD1
v_call: TRBV2
j_call: TRBJ2-7
clone_size: NA
cdr3_nt: TGTGCCAGCAGTGGGAACAGGGGGTCCTACGAGCAGTACTTC
cdr3_aa: CASSGNRGSYEQYF

d_call: NA
v_call: TRBV10-3
j_call: TRBJ1-6
clone_size: medium-sized
cdr3_nt: TGTGCCATCAGTGACCTGACCGAGTATAATTCACCCCTCCACTTT
cdr3_aa: CAISDLTEYNSPLHF

d_call: TRBD1
v_call: TRBV6-5
j_call: TRBJ1-2
clone_size: NA
cdr3_nt: TGTGCCAGCAGAGAGACAGGGTTTGGCTACACCTTC
cdr3_aa: CASRETGFGYTF

d_call: NA
v_call: TRBV11-2
j_call: TRBJ1-4
clone_size: few
cdr3_nt: TGTGCCAGCAGCTTTAACGGTATCTCGGAAGAAAAACTGTTTTTT
cdr3_aa: CASSFNGISEEKLFF

d_call: TRBD1
v_call: TRBV9
j_call: TRBJ2-2
clone_size: NA
cdr3_nt: TGTGCCAGCAGCGCCAAGGGGGCTATCGGGGAGCTGTTTTTT
cdr3_aa: CASSAKGAIGELFF

d_call: NA
v_call: TRBV3-1/TRBV3-2
j_call: TRBJ2-2
clone_size: few
cdr3_nt: TGTGCCAGCAGCACCGGGAGAAGCGGACCGAGCACTAAGGGCGGGGAGCTGTTTTTT
cdr3_aa: CASSTGRSGPSTKGGELFF

d_call: NA
v_call: TRBV5-1
j_call: TRBJ2-3
clone_size: NA
cdr3_nt: TGCGCCAGCAGCGCGGGACACCGGATGGCAGATACGCAGTATTTT
cdr3_aa: CASSAGHRMADTQYF

d_call: NA
v_call: TRBV7-8
j_call: TRBJ1-2
clone_size: NA
cdr3_nt: TGTGCCAGCAGCTTAGAACAGGGACTAGGCTATGGCTACACCTTC
cdr3_aa: CASSLEQGLGYGYTF

d_call: TRBD1
v_call: TRBV28
j_call: TRBJ2-7
clone_size: NA
cdr3_nt: TGTGCCAGCAGTCGGGACAGAACCTACGAGCAGTACTTC
cdr3_aa: CASSRDRTYEQYF

d_call: NA
v_call: TRBV7-9
j_call: TRBJ2-7
clone_size: NA
cdr3_nt: TGTGCCAGCAGCCTCGGGACTTATACCTACGAGCAGTACTTC
cdr3_aa: CASSLGTYTYEQYF

d_call: NA
v_call: TRBV6-2/TRBV6-3
j_call: TRBJ2-5
clone_size: NA
cdr3_nt: TGTGCCAGCAGCTCCACCCCCGTACAAGAGACCCAGTACTTC
cdr3_aa: CASSSTPVQETQYF

d_call: NA
v_call: TRBV19
j_call: TRBJ2-3
clone_size: NA
cdr3_nt: TGTGCCAGTAGTATCAGGCTTGCCGGAGGATCGCAGTATTTT
cdr3_aa: CASSIRLAGGSQYF

d_call: NA
v_call: TRBV3-1/TRBV3-2
j_call: TRBJ1-3
clone_size: NA
cdr3_nt: TGTGCCAGCAGCCGTGTAGAGGGGACTGGAAACACCATATATTTT
cdr3_aa: CASSRVEGTGNTIYF

d_call: NA
v_call: TRBV27
j_call: TRBJ2-5
clone_size: NA
cdr3_nt: TGTGCCAGCACGTCCGGGGCCGCCGGGGGGACCCAGTACTTC
cdr3_aa: CASTSGAAGGTQYF

d_call: NA
v_call: TRBV5-5
j_call: TRBJ2-2
clone_size: NA
cdr3_nt: TGTGCCAGCAGCTTCCGGGATAACACCGGGGAGCTGTTTTTT
cdr3_aa: CASSFRDNTGELFF

d_call: TRBD1
v_call: TRBV11-3
j_call: TRBJ2-5
clone_size: NA
cdr3_nt: TGTGCCAGCAGCTTAGTTAGGGGGCAGGAGACCCAGTACTTC
cdr3_aa: CASSLVRGQETQYF

d_call: TRBD1
v_call: TRBV11-3
j_call: TRBJ2-3
clone_size: NA
cdr3_nt: TGTGCCAGCGGGCGGGGACAGGTCACAGATACGCAGTATTTT
cdr3_aa: CASGRGQVTDTQYF

d_call: NA
v_call: TRBV6-6
j_call: TRBJ2-5
clone_size: NA
cdr3_nt: TGTGCCAGCAGTTACACCCCCCAAGAGACCCAGTACTTC
cdr3_aa: CASSYTPQETQYF

d_call: NA
v_call: TRBV27
j_call: TRBJ2-2
clone_size: few
cdr3_nt: TGTGCCAGCAGTTTATTACCTAGCAGGACCGGGGAGCTGTTTTTT
cdr3_aa: CASSLLPSRTGELFF

d_call: TRBD2
v_call: TRBV5-1
j_call: TRBJ2-5
clone_size: NA
cdr3_nt: TGCGCCAGCAGCAGGCGACTAGCGGGGGGCCCAGTATCGGAGACCCAGTACTTC
cdr3_aa: CASSRRLAGGPVSETQYF

d_call: NA
v_call: TRBV24-1
j_call: TRBJ2-7
clone_size: NA
cdr3_nt: TGTGCCACCAGTGATTTCTCCCAGGGCCACTACGAGCAGTACTTC
cdr3_aa: CATSDFSQGHYEQYF

d_call: TRBD1
v_call: TRBV18
j_call: TRBJ2-3
clone_size: few
cdr3_nt: TGTGCCAGCTCACCGCCGGGACAGGGTCTAGATACGCAGTATTTT
cdr3_aa: CASSPPGQGLDTQYF

d_call: NA
v_call: TRBV15
j_call: TRBJ2-5
clone_size: NA
cdr3_nt: TGTGCCACCACTCCGGGGGATGCAGAGACCCAGTACTTC
cdr3_aa: CATTPGDAETQYF

d_call: NA
v_call: TRBV15
j_call: TRBJ2-7
clone_size: NA
cdr3_nt: TGTGCCACCAGCAGAGACCGCGTGATTCGCTACGAGCAGTACTTC
cdr3_aa: CATSRDRVIRYEQYF

d_call: NA
v_call: TRBV4-3
j_call: TRBJ2-3
clone_size: once
cdr3_nt: TGCGCCAGCAGCCAAGATCAGTTTACAGATACGCAGTATTTT
cdr3_aa: CASSQDQFTDTQYF

d_call: TRBD2
v_call: TRBV6-6
j_call: TRBJ2-1
clone_size: NA
cdr3_nt: TGTGCCAGCAGTCACGGACTAGCGGGGAGCTCCTACAATGAGCAGTTCTTC
cdr3_aa: CASSHGLAGSSYNEQFF

d_call: NA
v_call: TRBV14
j_call: TRBJ1-6
clone_size: few
cdr3_nt: TGTGCCAGCAGCCTAACGACCACTTCACCCCTCCACTTT
cdr3_aa: CASSLTTTSPLHF

d_call: NA
v_call: TRBV3-1/TRBV3-2
j_call: TRBJ1-2
clone_size: NA
cdr3_nt: TGTGCCAGCAGCCAAGCCCGGGCAGGAAAGAACTATGGCTACACCTTC
cdr3_aa: CASSQARAGKNYGYTF

d_call: NA
v_call: TRBV6-6
j_call: TRBJ2-7
clone_size: few
cdr3_nt: TGTGCCAGCAGTTCGATGAAATACGAGCAGTACTTC
cdr3_aa: CASSSMKYEQYF

d_call: TRBD2
v_call: TRBV9
j_call: TRBJ2-1
clone_size: NA
cdr3_nt: TGTGCCAGCAGCCCCCGACTAGCGGGGGCACTTTACAATGAGCAGTTCTTC
cdr3_aa: CASSPRLAGALYNEQFF